The clone carrying this T cell receptor beta chain was picked up a small number of times. Its antigen is undetermined. This CDR3 has 12 residues. V gave up 1 base and J gave up 9 bases; unmatched junction bases: 3. From germline, CDR1 is SGHRS and CDR2 YFSETQ. The source of the sample is a study of beta chain features in type 1 diabetes. The investigators reverse transcribed all of the isolated RNA, so they sequenced expressed TCRB transcripts. Sequenced naive, central memory and regulatory T cell samples produced an average of approximately 3.5 million reads. Repertoires were generated with immunoSEQ multiplex PCR, while TCRdb's copy carries only in-frame clones and drops some. The table includes around 260,000 clones, approximately 24% detected once. Findings and limits, study-wide: Amplification by PCR could prefer shorter templates, with the same effect in patients and controls. Compared with healthy donors, patients appeared to share more similar naive, central memory and regulatory TCRB repertoires. The study found moderately but significantly shorter TCRB CDR3s in all four CD4+ subsets of Type 1 diabetes patients.

The receptor was isolated from a woman aged 30 to 39 with type 1 diabetes. This rearrangement joins TRBV5-1 to TRBJ2-5; 7 positions match TRBD2. Sequencing was carried out using naive CD4+ T cells from blood. CDR3 amino acids: CASSLSAGAQYF. In DNA form, the CDR3 reads TGCGCCAGCAGCTTGTCCGCGGGGGCCCAGTACTTC.